The 10 T cell receptor beta chains presented below share a single source sample, sequenced in a study of T cells after yellow fever vaccination. A single record per CDR3 protein comes from TCRdb applying MiXCR to the 5' RACE reads. Of about 330,000 distinct CDR3 sequences listed, roughly 8.6% are singletons. The specimen comprised PBMCs, sampled roughly seven weeks after the first yellow fever vaccination. All receptors come from a man between 18 and 35 years old who received the YFV17D yellow fever vaccine.

The genes are TRBV7-9 and TRBJ1-6, with a possible D match to TRBD1 (5 bases). Germline V gives CDR1 SEHNR, CDR2 FQNEAQ (reference sequence). V lost 5 bases to trimming and J lost 7 bases, with 15 bases between them. The CDR3 is 15 amino acids. The CDR3, as DNA: TGTGCCAGCAGCCCCCCGGGGGTTCCCAATTCACCCCTCCACTTT. It specifies CASSPPGVPNSPLHF.

This clonotype has just a few counts. This may be a read error: a much more frequent sequence differs by one nucleotide. The gene calls are TRBV5-1 and TRBJ1-1; D gene uncertain. The CDR3 consists of 12 residues. V was cut by 0 bases and J by 3 bases, with 3 bases left in between. CDR1 SGHRS and CDR2 YFSETQ come from the germline V gene. CDR3 coding DNA: TGCGCCAGCAGCTTGGCGGACACTGAAGCTTTCTTT. This encodes CASSLADTEAFF.

The chain couples TRBV24-1 to TRBJ2-1; D perhaps matches TRBD1 (6 bases). The CDR3 length is 15 residues. Trimming removed 9 bases at V and 2 bases at J, with 16 bases between. Germline values: CDR1 KGHDR, CDR2 SFDVKD. In nucleotides, the CDR3 is TGTGCCACCGGGGGCAGGGAGTTCCCCTACAATGAGCAGTTCTTC. Protein product: CATGGREFPYNEQFF.

The sample holds a few counts of this clonotype. The genes are TRBV30 and TRBJ2-3; D is perhaps TRBD2 (5 bases). V lost 0 bases and J lost 11, with 9 bases in between. The CDR3 length is 11 residues. CDR1 is GTSNPN, CDR2 SVGIG, per germline (reference sequence). CDR3 sequence (DNA): TGTGCCTGGAGTGTCGGGGTAGGGCAGTATTTT. Encoded protein: CAWSVGVGQYF.

The chain employs TRBV7-2 and TRBJ1-5; 9 positions match TRBD1. Unmatched junction bases numbered 6, after V lost 3 bases and J lost 6 bases. CDR3 length: 15 residues. Per germline, CDR1 SGHTA and CDR2 FQGNSA. As DNA, the CDR3 is TGTGCCAGCAGCTTCGGGACAGGGTCCGGTCAGCCCCAGCATTTT. Amino acids: CASSFGTGSGQPQHF.

This clonotype was picked up a small number of times. CDR3 in DNA: TGTGCCAGCAGGGCAGGGGACGGTCCAACTAATGAAAAACTGTTTTTT. Translating gives CASRAGDGPTNEKLFF. This chain uses TRBV7-9 with TRBJ1-4; D is possibly TRBD1 (6 bases). Germline V gene data show CDR1 as SEHNR and CDR2 as FQNEAQ (reference sequence). The CDR3 runs to 16 residues. V was shortened by 6 bases and J by 0 bases, with 14 bases between the two germline ends. The full variable domain, its missing parts supplied by reference TRBV7-9 and TRBJ1-4, is DTGVSQNPRHKITKRGQNVTFRCDPISEHNRLYWYRQTLGQGPEFLTYFQNEAQLEKSRLLSDRFSAERPKGSFSTLEIQRTEQGDSAMYLCASRAGDGPTNEKLFFGSGTQLSVL.

The table lists this clonotype with a few counts. J is TRBJ2-3 and V is TRBV6-5, with unresolved D. The V gene's germline CDR1 is MNHEY and CDR2 SVGAGI. The V end was cut by 4 bases, the J end by 9 bases, with 17 bases between. The CDR3 is made up of 14 amino acids. CDR3 sequence reads: CASSSSGSVWTQYF. Written as DNA, the CDR3 is TGTGCCAGCAGTTCCTCAGGTTCCGTCTGGACGCAGTATTTT.

In the case of this clonotype: One junction end disagrees with the germline gene, perhaps due to a read error. The rearrangement links TRBV7-2 to TRBJ2-7; either TRBD1 or TRBD2 may supply D (5 bases each). This CDR3 is built from 14 residues. In germline, CDR1 is SGHTA, CDR2 FQGNSA. The CDR3 sequence is CAISFGAGGYEQYF. The CDR3 region has the DNA TGTGCCATCAGCTTCGGGGCAGGAGGCTACGAGCAGTACTTC.

The sample holds a few counts of this clonotype. The chain combines TRBV20-1 with TRBJ2-1; 7 positions agree with TRBD2. J gave up 4 bases and V 6 bases, and 12 bases lay outside the gene matches. This CDR3 is built from 15 residues. The germline CDR1 and CDR2 sequences are DFQATT and SNEGSKA (reference sequence). Here the CDR3 reads CSADPGLPGYNEQFF. The DNA of the CDR3 is TGCAGTGCGGATCCGGGACTACCAGGGTACAATGAGCAGTTCTTC.

This clonotype was counted a few times. The chain joins TRBV6-5 to TRBJ1-3, with D unresolved. This CDR3 spans 16 amino acids. V lost 0 bases and J lost 4, with 13 bases in between. Germline V gene sequence: CDR1 MNHEY, CDR2 SVGAGI. In nucleotides, the CDR3 is TGTGCCAGCAGTTACTCCAGTTGGCCGGGCGGAAACACCATATATTTT. This encodes CASSYSSWPGGNTIYF.